Each of the 29 T cell receptor beta chains below was sequenced from the same sample in a study of beta chain features in type 1 diabetes. The study's findings and limits: There was a moderate but significant shortening of TCRB CDR3s in all four CD4+ subsets of Type 1 diabetes patients.

Their recognized antigens are unknown. Expressed TCRB transcripts were sequenced because the isolated RNA had all been reverse transcribed beforehand. This table comes from immunoSEQ multiplex PCR, and its TCRdb copy is limited to in-frame clones, with some not included. The table lists some 150,000 clones, approximately 8.8% of them singletons. The material sequenced was central memory CD4+ T cells from blood. The receptors stem from a woman aged 25 to 39 with type 1 diabetes.

This chain links TRBV29-1 with TRBJ1-1, with TRBD1 matching over 7 bases. Losses at the gene ends were 4 bases for V and 1 base for J; bases not matched to a gene: 15. CDR1 is SQVTM, CDR2 ANQGSEA, per germline. The CDR3 has 17 amino acids. In nucleotides, the CDR3 is TGCAGCGTTGGACTGTGGACAGGCACAGGGGAGAACACTGAAGCTTTCTTT. It codes for CSVGLWTGTGENTEAFF.

This chain links TRBV29-1 with TRBJ2-1, with no clear D. The germline V and J ends were trimmed by 6 bases and 9 bases, with 18 bases remaining between them. The CDR3 has 13 residues. Germline V gene sequence: CDR1 SQVTM, CDR2 ANQGSEA. The chain's CDR3 is CSVDRRTDGEQFF. The CDR3 nucleotides read TGCAGCGTAGACCGGAGAACGGATGGTGAGCAGTTCTTC.

This clone occurred a few times. The chain couples TRBV5-6 to TRBJ1-5, with 9 bases fitting TRBD1. CDR1 and CDR2 from the germline V gene are SGHDT and YYEEEE. V was clipped by 0 bases and J by 0 bases; unmatched bases: 4. There are 17 residues in the CDR3. CDR3 sequence (DNA): TGTGCCAGCAGCTTGGACAGGGGGCACAATAGCAATCAGCCCCAGCATTTT. It is translated as CASSLDRGHNSNQPQHF.

The sample holds a few counts of this clone. The chain employs TRBV19 and TRBJ2-7; D is perhaps TRBD1 (6 bases). The V and J ends lost 3 bases and 1 base respectively, with 13 bases between them. The germline V gene encodes CDR1 LNHDA and CDR2 SQIVND (reference sequence). The CDR3 spans 15 residues. The chain's CDR3 is CASSMYPGVSYEQYF. Here the CDR3 DNA reads TGTGCCAGTAGTATGTATCCAGGGGTATCCTACGAGCAGTACTTC.

V and J are TRBV5-4 and TRBJ1-2; a weak D match, TRBD1 (6 bases). V was shortened by 4 bases and J by 3 bases, with 10 bases between the two germline ends. The CDR3 loop spans 13 amino acids. Germline V gives CDR1 SGHNT, CDR2 YYREEE (reference sequence). CDR3 nucleotides: TGTGCCAGCAGCCCATCAGGGGACTATGGCTACACCTTC. Translation: CASSPSGDYGYTF.

This clone was observed a few times. The rearrangement links TRBV11-2 to TRBJ2-3, with 9 bases lining up with TRBD2. Looked up from germline, CDR1 is SGHAT and CDR2 is FQNNGV. This CDR3 has 15 residues. With 5 bases clipped from V and 2 bases from J, the junction kept 5 bases outside the gene matches. The CDR3, as DNA: TGTGCCAGCAGCAGATCTAGCGGGGACACAGATACGCAGTATTTT. This translates into CASSRSSGDTDTQYF. Full variable domain (outside the CDR3, taken from reference TRBV11-2 and TRBJ2-3): EAGVAQSPRYKIIEKRQSVAFWCNPISGHATLYWYQQILGQGPKLLIQFQNNGVVDDSQLPKDRFSAERLKGVDSTLKIQPAKLEDSAVYLCASSRSSGDTDTQYFGPGTRLTVL.

This clone was recorded a few times. This sequence joins TRBV2 and TRBJ2-1; 9 bases agree with TRBD2. V dropped 5 bases and J dropped 6; count of bases not matched to a gene: 8. Looked up from germline, CDR1 is SNHLY and CDR2 is FYNNEI. CDR3 length: 15 amino acids. The CDR3 is CASSTSSGTGNEQFF. The CDR3 DNA follows: TGTGCCAGCAGTACATCTAGCGGGACCGGCAATGAGCAGTTCTTC. The complete variable domain, with remaining parts taken from reference TRBV2 and TRBJ2-1, reads EPEVTQTPSHQVTQMGQEVILRCVPISNHLYFYWYRQILGQKVEFLVSFYNNEISEKSEIFDDQFSVERPDGSNFTLKIRSTKLEDSAMYFCASSTSSGTGNEQFFGPGTRLTVL.

The table lists this clone with a few counts. V usage is TRBV7-2 and J usage is TRBJ2-7, with 9 positions matching TRBD2. Germline CDR1 is SGHTA and CDR2 is FQGNSA. CDR3 length: 15 residues. Trimming took 5 bases from V and 2 from J; bases not matched to a gene: 7. Here the CDR3 reads CASSLSGSTPYEQYF. The CDR3 region has the DNA TGTGCCAGCAGCCTTAGCGGGAGTACTCCCTACGAGCAGTACTTC.

In this sample, this clone turned up a few times. V gene TRBV9 combines with J gene TRBJ2-7; TRBD2 aligns across 11 bases. Trimming took 3 bases from V and 5 from J; bases not matched to a gene: 13. This CDR3 has 17 amino acids. Germline V gene sequence: CDR1 SGDLS, CDR2 YYNGEE. In DNA, the CDR3 is TGTGCCAGCAGCGGTTCCGCCGGTCTAGCGGGAGGCCACGAGCAGTACTTC. Its translation: CASSGSAGLAGGHEQYF.

The rearrangement links TRBV15 to TRBJ1-2, with a possible D match to TRBD1 (5 bases). The germline V gene encodes CDR1 LNHNV and CDR2 YYDKDF (reference sequence). Trimming cost V 1 base and J 2 bases, with 11 bases left between them. The CDR3 length is 15 residues. This CDR3 reads CATSRGDAGNYGYTF. The CDR3 nucleotides read TGTGCCACCAGCAGAGGGGATGCAGGGAACTATGGCTACACCTTC. Using reference TRBV15 and TRBJ1-2 for the parts outside the CDR3, the full variable domain is DAMVIQNPRYQVTQFGKPVTLSCSQTLNHNVMYWYQQKSSQAPKLLFHYYDKDFNNEADTPDNFQSRRPNTSFCFLDIRSPGLGDTAMYLCATSRGDAGNYGYTFGSGTRLTVV.

The table lists this clone with a few counts. The chain has TRBV5-1 and TRBJ2-1; TRBD2 agrees at 7 bases. The CDR3 totals 15 residues. Germline loops: CDR1 SGHRS, CDR2 YFSETQ. The trim removed 0 bases at V and 2 bases at J, leaving 2 bases unmatched. CDR3 sequence reads: CASSLEGLAYNEQFF. CDR3 sequence (DNA): TGCGCCAGCAGCTTGGAAGGACTAGCCTACAATGAGCAGTTCTTC.

The gene calls are TRBV7-9 and TRBJ1-1, with unresolved D. Germline-derived CDR1 and CDR2 are SEHNR and FQNEAQ (reference sequence). V shed 2 bases and J shed 5 bases, with 12 bases lying between them. The length of the CDR3 is 14 residues. The CDR3 protein is CASSLTIAGTEAFF. Written as DNA, the CDR3 is TGTGCCAGCAGCTTAACTATCGCGGGGACTGAAGCTTTCTTT.

This clone was observed a few times. V and J are TRBV19 and TRBJ2-1; 10 bases agree with TRBD1. This CDR3 is 16 amino acids long. With V trimmed by 6 bases and J by 7 bases, 12 bases remained unmatched. Germline V CDR1 and CDR2: LNHDA, SQIVND (reference sequence). The CDR3 nucleotides read TGTGCCAGTAGCCCAGACATTGGACAGGGGGTGAATGAGCAGTTCTTC. It codes for CASSPDIGQGVNEQFF.

The J gene is TRBJ1-1, the V gene TRBV6-5; D remains ambiguous. Trimming shortened V by 1 base and J by 1 base, and 13 bases separated the two germline ends. Germline V gives CDR1 MNHEY, CDR2 SVGAGI. The CDR3 is 16 residues long. The CDR3 DNA sequence: TGTGCCAGCAGTTACTTGTCCGGACTGACGAACACTGAAGCTTTCTTT. Translated: CASSYLSGLTNTEAFF.

This chain links TRBV2 with TRBJ2-3; 10 nucleotides agree with TRBD2. The V gene end was trimmed by 4 bases and the J gene end by 11 bases; junction bases not matched to a gene: 3. The CDR3 length is 12 residues. Germline-derived CDR1 and CDR2 are SNHLY and FYNNEI. The CDR3: CASSAGLAEQYF. CDR3 DNA sequence: TGTGCCAGCAGTGCCGGACTAGCGGAGCAGTATTTT.

This clone was detected only a few times. V is TRBV4-2 and J is TRBJ2-6; the match to TRBD2 covers 8 bases. Germline CDR1 LGHNA, CDR2 YNFKEQ. V was pared by 0 bases and J by 5 bases, with 6 bases of the junction left unmatched. The length of the CDR3 is 17 residues. CDR3: CASSQDPGGDRANVLTF. DNA of the CDR3: TGTGCCAGCAGCCAAGACCCCGGGGGGGACCGGGCCAACGTCCTGACTTTC.

The table lists this clone with a few counts. The chain joins TRBV27 to TRBJ1-1; 8 bases agree with TRBD1. The CDR3 consists of 16 residues. Germline V gene sequence: CDR1 MNHEY, CDR2 SMNVEV (reference sequence). Trimming took 5 bases from V and 0 from J; bases not matched to a gene: 8. The CDR3 nucleotides read TGTGCCAGCAGTCCATTACAGGGACAGGTGAACACTGAAGCTTTCTTT. Its translation: CASSPLQGQVNTEAFF.

This clone was observed at least ten times. This chain links TRBV28 with TRBJ2-1, with 13 nucleotides matching TRBD2. J was trimmed by 6 bases and V by 6 bases; bases with no gene match: 5. The CDR3 extends over 15 amino acids. Germline values: CDR1 MDHEN, CDR2 SYDVKM. The CDR3 DNA follows: TGTGCCAGCAGCCGGACTAGCGGGGGAACCAATGAGCAGTTCTTC. Protein: CASSRTSGGTNEQFF. Variable domain in full (rest from reference TRBV28 and TRBJ2-1): DVKVTQSSRYLVKRTGEKVFLECVQDMDHENMFWYRQDPGLGLRLIYFSYDVKMKEKGDIPEGYSVSREKKERFSLILESASTNQTSMYLCASSRTSGGTNEQFFGPGTRLTVL.

The V call is TRBV2, the J call TRBJ2-5; a weak D match, TRBD1 (5 bases). The CDR3 is 12 residues long. CDR1 SNHLY and CDR2 FYNNEI come from the germline V gene. Trimming stripped 8 bases from V and 2 bases from J, with 9 bases between. The CDR3 region is CASGAEQETQYF. The CDR3 DNA sequence: TGTGCCAGCGGGGCGGAACAAGAGACCCAGTACTTC.

Only a few counts were recorded for this clone. The rearrangement links TRBV7-9 to TRBJ1-5; a weak D match, TRBD1 (6 bases). This CDR3 comprises 13 residues. The V end was cut by 1 base, the J end by 5 bases, with 6 bases between. Germline assignment: CDR1 SEHNR and CDR2 FQNEAQ (reference sequence). The CDR3 sequence is CASSLEGDQPQHF. The CDR3 DNA sequence: TGTGCCAGCAGCTTAGAGGGGGATCAGCCCCAGCATTTT.

This clone was seen more than once but under ten times. The chain is built from TRBV5-1 and TRBJ2-7; no clear D gene. Trimming pared 1 base from V and 2 bases from J, leaving 7 bases between. Germline values: CDR1 SGHRS, CDR2 YFSETQ. The CDR3 is 13 amino acids. CDR3 nucleotide sequence: TGCGCCAGCAGCTTGTCTAGGACCTACGAGCAGTACTTC. It is translated as CASSLSRTYEQYF.

This clone has only a few counts. The V gene is TRBV28, the J gene TRBJ2-7; D perhaps matches TRBD2 (5 bases). CDR3 length: 13 residues. Trimming pared 5 bases from V and 5 bases from J, leaving 13 bases between. From germline, CDR1 is MDHEN and CDR2 SYDVKM. The chain's CDR3 is CASSPGSANEQYF. The DNA of the CDR3 is TGTGCCAGCAGTCCGGGATCTGCTAACGAGCAGTACTTC.

This rearrangement joins TRBV7-9 to TRBJ1-2; TRBD1 is a possible D gene (6 bases). Germline CDR1 reads SEHNR; CDR2 reads FQNEAQ (reference sequence). V gave up 2 bases and J gave up 7 bases, with 8 bases separating them. The CDR3 runs to 12 residues. The chain's CDR3 is CASSLRGFGYTF. The CDR3 DNA follows: TGTGCCAGCAGCTTAAGGGGGTTTGGCTACACCTTC.

V and J are TRBV11-2 and TRBJ1-1; D may be TRBD1 (5 bases). Germline V gene lookup returns CDR1 SGHAT and CDR2 FQNNGV. Trimming stripped 5 bases from V and 1 base from J, with 11 bases between. The CDR3 sequence is 14 residues long. The CDR3 loop reads CASSLMTENTEAFF. Written as DNA, the CDR3 is TGTGCCAGCAGCCTGATGACAGAGAACACTGAAGCTTTCTTT.

The J gene is TRBJ1-5, the V gene TRBV19; D is perhaps TRBD1 (5 bases). CDR1 LNHDA and CDR2 SQIVND come from the germline V gene (reference sequence). The V end was cut by 7 bases, the J end by 0 bases, with 16 bases between. The CDR3 is made up of 16 amino acids. The CDR3 sequence: CASNPRQGSSNQPQHF. The CDR3 coding sequence is TGTGCCAGTAACCCCCGCCAGGGCTCTAGCAATCAGCCCCAGCATTTT.

This clone has only a few counts. The V call is TRBV2, the J call TRBJ2-1, with D possibly being TRBD1 (5 bases). The CDR3 spans 13 residues. The V gene's germline CDR1 is SNHLY and CDR2 FYNNEI. The germline V and J ends were trimmed by 3 bases and 9 bases, with 12 bases remaining between them. CDR3 residues: CASSEWQGREQFF. CDR3 coding DNA: TGTGCCAGCAGTGAGTGGCAGGGTCGTGAGCAGTTCTTC.

The V call is TRBV18, the J call TRBJ2-1; 10 nucleotides agree with TRBD2. J was trimmed by 9 bases and V by 3 bases; bases with no gene match: 5. The germline V gene encodes CDR1 KGHSH and CDR2 LQKENI. This CDR3 has 14 amino acids. The CDR3 sequence: CASSPSSGRGEQFF. The CDR3 DNA reads TGTGCCAGCTCACCTTCCAGCGGGAGGGGTGAGCAGTTCTTC.

The V gene is TRBV5-1, the J gene TRBJ1-1; D is uncertain. The CDR3 loop spans 13 amino acids. Trimming removed 0 bases from V and 7 bases from J, with 10 bases in between. Germline V gene lookup returns CDR1 SGHRS and CDR2 YFSETQ. CDR3 nucleotides: TGCGCCAGCAGCTTGGGGCCAGGCGATGAAGCTTTCTTT. Translated: CASSLGPGDEAFF.

J is TRBJ1-5 and V is TRBV6-6, with 7 bases fitting TRBD1. CDR1 MNHNY and CDR2 SVGAGI come from the germline V gene (reference sequence). With 7 bases clipped from V and 4 bases from J, the junction kept 7 bases outside the gene matches. The CDR3 runs 14 residues. DNA of the CDR3: TGTGCCAGCACCAAGGGGGACAGTAATCAGCCCCAGCATTTT. Translation: CASTKGDSNQPQHF.